These 7 T cell receptor beta chains share one sample of origin, sequenced in a study of sequential checkpoint blockade in melanoma. TCRdb's table, derived via immunoSEQ multiplex PCR, lists solely in-frame clones and lacks some. The table lists 13,000 to 15,000 clones, about 55% of them singletons, with under 20% in the top ten. Treatment denoted: randomized to nivolumab then ipilimumab (arm A) or the reverse (arm B). The starting material was CD8+ T cells sorted from blood (inferred from file names), obtained from a patient given nivolumab and ipilimumab in sequence. The receptors come from a human donor with melanoma.

This clone is judged medium-sized. The chain combines TRBV5-4 with TRBJ2-7; 14 bases are shared with TRBD2. Unmatched junction bases numbered 6, after V lost 4 bases and J lost 3 bases. The CDR3 extends over 16 amino acids. Germline V gene sequence: CDR1 SGHNT, CDR2 YYREEE (reference sequence). As DNA, the CDR3 is TGTGCCAGCAGCGCCCAGGGACTAGCGGGAGTCTACGAGCAGTACTTC. It yields the protein CASSAQGLAGVYEQYF. The full variable domain, with the rest looked up from reference TRBV5-4 and TRBJ2-7, is ETGVTQSPTHLIKTRGQQVTLRCSSQSGHNTVSWYQQALGQGPQFIFQYYREEENGRGNFPPRFSGLQFPNYSSELNVNALELDDSALYLCASSAQGLAGVYEQYFGPGTRLTVT.

This clone was observed a handful of times. This sequence joins TRBV27 and TRBJ1-2; D perhaps matches TRBD1 (5 bases). Trimming pared 3 bases from V and 4 bases from J, leaving 9 bases between. This CDR3 spans 13 amino acids. CDR1 and CDR2 (germline): MNHEY, SMNVEV (reference sequence). The CDR3 DNA reads TGTGCCAGCAGTTTGGGGCAATTCTATGGCTACACCTTC. Amino acid sequence: CASSLGQFYGYTF.

The V and J genes are TRBV29-1 and TRBJ1-6; TRBD1 aligns across 7 bases. With V trimmed by 6 bases and J by 0 bases, 8 bases remained unmatched. The CDR3 sequence is 16 residues long. CDR1 and CDR2 (germline): SQVTM, ANQGSEA. The CDR3, as DNA: TGCAGCGTCTTCGTACAGGGGAGCTCCTATAATTCACCCCTCCACTTT. As protein: CSVFVQGSSYNSPLHF.

This chain links TRBV6-6 with TRBJ2-7; 11 positions match TRBD2. Germline V gene lookup returns CDR1 MNHNY and CDR2 SVGAGI (reference sequence). The CDR3 has 15 residues. V shed 2 bases, J shed 4 bases, and the junction held 4 bases outside the gene matches. CDR3 in DNA: TGTGCCAGCAGTTACACTAGCGGGAGTGCGTACGAGCAGTACTTC. It is translated as CASSYTSGSAYEQYF.

The rearrangement joins TRBV7-8 to TRBJ1-2; 9 positions agree with TRBD1. From germline, CDR1 is SGHVS and CDR2 FQNEAQ. The CDR3 is made up of 16 amino acids. The junction had 10 bases not matched to a gene; V was cut back by 2 bases and J by 6 bases. The chain's CDR3 is CASSLLDRGELDGYTF. For the CDR3, the DNA is TGTGCCAGCAGCTTACTTGACAGGGGGGAGTTGGATGGCTACACCTTC.

The chain uses TRBV7-9 and TRBJ2-5, with D maybe TRBD2 (5 bases). Per the germline V gene, CDR1 is SEHNR and CDR2 is FQNEAQ (reference sequence). The CDR3 covers 13 residues. The germline V and J ends were trimmed by 1 base and 5 bases, with 8 bases remaining between them. CDR3 sequence reads: CASSLVASETQYF. For the CDR3, the DNA is TGTGCCAGCAGCTTAGTGGCTAGCGAGACCCAGTACTTC.

This clone was counted a few times. The CDR3 reads CASSKGGPNEKLFF. The CDR3 DNA reads TGTGCCAGCAGCAAAGGAGGGCCGAATGAAAAACTGTTTTTT. The rearrangement links TRBV21-1 to TRBJ1-4. TRBV21-1 is designated a pseudogene. The CDR3 totals 14 residues.